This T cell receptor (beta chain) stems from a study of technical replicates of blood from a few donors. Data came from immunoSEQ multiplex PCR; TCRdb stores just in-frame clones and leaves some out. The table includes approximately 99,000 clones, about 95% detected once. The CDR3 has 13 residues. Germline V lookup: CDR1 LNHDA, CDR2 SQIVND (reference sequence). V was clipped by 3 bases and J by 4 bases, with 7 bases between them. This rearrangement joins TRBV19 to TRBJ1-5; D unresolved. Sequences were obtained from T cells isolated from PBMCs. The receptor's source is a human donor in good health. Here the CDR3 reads CASSISGNQPQHF. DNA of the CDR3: TGTGCCAGTAGTATTAGCGGGAATCAGCCCCAGCATTTT.